This T cell receptor (beta chain) was retrieved from a study of cytomegalovirus exposure and HLA in healthy donors. Points from the study as a whole: TCR sequences were mostly rare, though some public TCRs occurred in many donors. The classifier was said to identify cytomegalovirus status with high specificity and sensitivity. Cytomegalovirus-associated TCR beta chains were listed, numbering under 200.

It was the approximately 110-subject validation cohort, separate from the roughly 700-subject first cohort, to which the donors belonged. As for this clone: Its antigen is still unknown.

TCRdb's copy holds only in-frame clones and misses some; the assay was immunoSEQ multiplex PCR. The sample holds some 170,000 clones, about 83% seen once. CDR3 size: 16 residues. This sequence was found in a woman aged 25 to 39 in good health and CMV-seronegative. V and J are TRBV21-1 and TRBJ2-7; the table's D call, TRBD1, was not checked against the DNA. TRBV21-1 is termed a pseudogene. The sample was PBMCs. CDR3: CASSQGDRGQSYEQYF. The CDR3 DNA reads as TGTGCCAGCAGCCAGGGGGACAGGGGTCAATCCTACGAGCAGTACTTC.